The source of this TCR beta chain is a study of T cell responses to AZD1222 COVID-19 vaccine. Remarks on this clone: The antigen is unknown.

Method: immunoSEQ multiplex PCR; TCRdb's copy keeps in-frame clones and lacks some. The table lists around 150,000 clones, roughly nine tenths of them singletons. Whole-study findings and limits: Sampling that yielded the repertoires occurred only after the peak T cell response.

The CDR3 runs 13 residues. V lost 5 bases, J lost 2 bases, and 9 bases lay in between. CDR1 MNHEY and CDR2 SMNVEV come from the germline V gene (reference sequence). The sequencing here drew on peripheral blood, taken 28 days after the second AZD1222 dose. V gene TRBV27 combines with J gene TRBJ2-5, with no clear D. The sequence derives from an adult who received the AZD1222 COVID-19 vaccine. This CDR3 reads CASSPRLQETQYF. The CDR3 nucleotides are TGTGCCAGCAGTCCACGCCTTCAAGAGACCCAGTACTTC.